Listed below are T cell receptor beta chains from one sample, sequenced in a study of PD-1 blockade in classical Hodgkin lymphoma. Assay: immunoSEQ multiplex PCR; the TCRdb copy retains only in-frame clones and omits some. The table records tens of thousands of clones, 90% of them present only once. The material was peripheral blood mononuclear cells (PBMCs), obtained before the fourth cycle of nivolumab. The receptors derive from a human donor with classical Hodgkin lymphoma. The CDR3 runs from the conserved cysteine through the conserved F or W. The order of the fields is clone size, J gene, V gene, D gene, CDR3 DNA, CDR3 protein. The D gene is left open where the match is weak. Clone size, where shown, is once, few, many, or a class for clones that have expanded.

>few|TRBJ1-1|TRBV29-1|.
TGCAGCCACAGGGAGGAGGAAGCTTTCTTT
CSHREEEAFF
>.|TRBJ1-6|TRBV18|.
TGTGCCAGCTCACCACTCCGGGGCACCTATAATTCACCCCTCCACTTT
CASSPLRGTYNSPLHF
>.|TRBJ2-1|TRBV9|TRBD2
TGTGCCAGCAGCACCCGACTAGCGGGGGGACAACTGGTCAATGAGCAGTTCTTC
CASSTRLAGGQLVNEQFF
>once|TRBJ2-7|TRBV7-8|.
TGTGCCAGCAGCCAACAGACAGCCTCCTACGAGCAGTACTTC
CASSQQTASYEQYF
>.|TRBJ2-7|TRBV6-5|.
TGTGCCAGCAGTTATTCGCAGGGTACCTACGAGCAGTACTTC
CASSYSQGTYEQYF
>.|TRBJ1-2|TRBV7-9|.
TGTGCCAGCAGCTTAGTTCAACCGGGTCCCTACACCTTC
CASSLVQPGPYTF
>.|TRBJ1-4|TRBV9|.
TGTGCCAGCAGCGTAGCGGGGGAAAATGAAAAACTGTTTTTT
CASSVAGENEKLFF
>.|TRBJ2-7|TRBV27|TRBD2
TGTGCCAGCAGTCTCGGGACTAGCTCCTACGAGCAGTACTTC
CASSLGTSSYEQYF
>.|TRBJ2-7|TRBV14|.
TGTGCCAGCAGACGGGACGGGGAAGGCTACGAGCAGTACTTC
CASRRDGEGYEQYF
>.|TRBJ2-7|TRBV7-3|.
TGTGCCAGCAGCCGAAATTGGGGACCCCTCAACGAGCAGTACTTC
CASSRNWGPLNEQYF
>once|TRBJ1-5|TRBV7-6|.
TGTGCCAGCAGCTTAGGGGCACAGAGCAATCAGCCCCAGCATTTT
CASSLGAQSNQPQHF
>.|TRBJ2-7|TRBV7-9|.
TGTGCCAGCAGCCCCCGGGGGCGTCCTTGGGAGCAGTACTTC
CASSPRGRPWEQYF
>.|TRBJ2-1|TRBV29-1|.
TGCAGCGTTGATTCCCGGGACTGGAACGAAAATGAGCAGTTCTTC
CSVDSRDWNENEQFF
>.|TRBJ1-3|TRBV6-1|TRBD1
TGTGCCAGCAGTGACGGGACAGGGGGTGGAAACACCATATATTTT
CASSDGTGGGNTIYF
>.|TRBJ1-1|TRBV11-2|TRBD1
TGTGCCAGCAGCTCTCCCGGGACAGGGGGCACTGAAGCTTTCTTT
CASSSPGTGGTEAFF
>.|TRBJ1-1|TRBV2|.
TGTGCTGCGACCGAGAGCACTGAAGCTTTCTTT
CAATESTEAFF
>.|TRBJ2-1|TRBV29-1|TRBD2
TGCAGCGTTGCAGGACTAGCGGGGAGCTCCTACAATGAGCAGTTCTTC
CSVAGLAGSSYNEQFF
>.|TRBJ1-1|TRBV10-1|.
TGCGCCAGCAGTGAGTCGGGGGGGTACACTGAAGCTTTCTTT
CASSESGGYTEAFF
>.|TRBJ2-2|TRBV19|TRBD1
TGTGCCAGTAGGCCGGCCGGGACAGGGGTTCTCGGGGAGCTGTTTTTT
CASRPAGTGVLGELFF
>.|TRBJ2-7|TRBV19|.
TGTGCCAGTAGGCGGATGCCCGGCCACGAGCAGTACTTC
CASRRMPGHEQYF
>.|TRBJ2-1|TRBV5-1|TRBD1
TGCGCCAGCAGCTTGGTGGGACAGGATTACAATGAGCAGTTCTTC
CASSLVGQDYNEQFF
>.|TRBJ1-1|TRBV18|.
TGTGCCAGCTCACCTACGACCACTGAAGCTTTCTTT
CASSPTTTEAFF
>once|TRBJ2-3|TRBV10-3|TRBD2
TGTGCCATCAGAAGCGGGGGGGCTGCGGATACGCAGTATTTT
CAIRSGGAADTQYF
>.|TRBJ1-1|TRBV7-9|.
TGTGCCAGCAGGAGCACAGGGAGGGTAACTGAAGCTTTCTTT
CASRSTGRVTEAFF
>.|TRBJ2-7|TRBV28|.
TGTGCCAGCTTGGGACAGAGGGGAGGTGAGCAGTACTTC
CASLGQRGGEQYF
>.|TRBJ2-1|TRBV19|TRBD2
TGTGCCAGTAGTATAGATCTTCCGGGGGGGCCCTACAATGAGCAGTTCTTC
CASSIDLPGGPYNEQFF
>.|TRBJ1-6|TRBV7-9|.
TGTGCCAGCAGCCTAAAGACAGGATATAATTCACCCCTCCACTTT
CASSLKTGYNSPLHF
>once|TRBJ2-3|TRBV11-3|TRBD2
TGTGCCAGCAGCTTAGTCTACGGGCGGGGGGGCCAAGATACGCAGTATTTT
CASSLVYGRGGQDTQYF
>once|TRBJ2-1|TRBV27|TRBD2
TGTGCCAGCAGTTTATATAGTAGCGGGGGTCCCAGGTGGAATGAGCAGTTCTTC
CASSLYSSGGPRWNEQFF
>.|TRBJ1-1|TRBV5-1|TRBD1
TGCGCCAGCAGCTTTTCAGGGGGATTCACTGAAGCTTTCTTT
CASSFSGGFTEAFF
>.|TRBJ1-3|TRBV4-2|TRBD1
TGTGCCAGCAGCCAAGGGGACAGGGGGTATGGAAACACCATATATTTT
CASSQGDRGYGNTIYF
>.|TRBJ1-1|TRBV18|.
TGTGCCAGCTCACCGGCCGAGGGGGGGCGGTGCACTGAAGCTTTCTTT
CASSPAEGGRCTEAFF
>.|TRBJ1-2|TRBV11-3|TRBD1
TGTGCCAGCAGCTTCGTAATCGCCAGGGGGAGGAACTATGGCTACACCTTC
CASSFVIARGRNYGYTF